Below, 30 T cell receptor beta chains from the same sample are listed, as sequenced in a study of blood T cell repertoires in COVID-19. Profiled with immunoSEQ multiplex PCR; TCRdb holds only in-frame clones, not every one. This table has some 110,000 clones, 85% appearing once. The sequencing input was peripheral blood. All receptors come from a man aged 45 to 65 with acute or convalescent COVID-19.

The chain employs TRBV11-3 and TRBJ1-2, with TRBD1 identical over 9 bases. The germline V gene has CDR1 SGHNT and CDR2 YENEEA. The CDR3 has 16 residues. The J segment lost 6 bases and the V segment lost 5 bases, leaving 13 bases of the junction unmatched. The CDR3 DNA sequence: TGTGCCAGCAGCCTTACTGGACAGGGGCCATACGATGGCTACACCTTC. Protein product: CASSLTGQGPYDGYTF.

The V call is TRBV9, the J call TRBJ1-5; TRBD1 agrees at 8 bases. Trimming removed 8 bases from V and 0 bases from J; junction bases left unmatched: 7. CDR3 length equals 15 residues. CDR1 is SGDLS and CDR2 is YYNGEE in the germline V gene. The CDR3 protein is CASGQGFNSNQPQHF. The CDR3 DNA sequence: TGTGCCAGTGGACAGGGCTTTAATAGCAATCAGCCCCAGCATTTT.

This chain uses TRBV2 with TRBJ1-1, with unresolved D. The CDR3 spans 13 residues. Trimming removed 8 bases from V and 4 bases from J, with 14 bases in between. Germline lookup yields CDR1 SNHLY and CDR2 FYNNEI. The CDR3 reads CASEEGRTTEAFF. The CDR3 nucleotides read TGTGCCAGCGAGGAAGGGAGGACCACTGAAGCTTTCTTT.

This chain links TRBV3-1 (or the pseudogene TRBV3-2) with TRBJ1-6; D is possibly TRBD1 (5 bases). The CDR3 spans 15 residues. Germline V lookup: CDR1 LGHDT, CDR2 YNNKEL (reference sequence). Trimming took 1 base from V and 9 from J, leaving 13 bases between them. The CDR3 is CASSQVSGGISPLHF. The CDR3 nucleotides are TGTGCCAGCAGCCAAGTATCGGGGGGGATTTCACCCCTCCACTTT.

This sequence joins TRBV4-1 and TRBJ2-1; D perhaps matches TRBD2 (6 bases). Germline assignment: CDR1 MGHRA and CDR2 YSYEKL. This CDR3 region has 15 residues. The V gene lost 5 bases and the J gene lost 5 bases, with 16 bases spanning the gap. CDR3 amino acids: CASSYRDSGNNEQFF. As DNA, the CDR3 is TGCGCCAGCAGCTATCGGGACTCTGGAAACAATGAGCAGTTCTTC.

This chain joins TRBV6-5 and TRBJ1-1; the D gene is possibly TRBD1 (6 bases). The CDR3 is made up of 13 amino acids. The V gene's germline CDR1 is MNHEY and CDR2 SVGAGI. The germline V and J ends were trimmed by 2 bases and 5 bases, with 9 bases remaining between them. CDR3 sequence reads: CASSYARGTEAFF. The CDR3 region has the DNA TGTGCCAGCAGTTACGCAAGGGGGACTGAAGCTTTCTTT.

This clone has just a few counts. This chain's CDR3 is CASSTGGSSYNSPLHF. The CDR3 DNA follows: TGTGCCAGCAGCACCGGCGGTAGCTCCTATAATTCACCCCTCCACTTT. The chain links TRBV2 to TRBJ1-6; no reliable D call. V shed 6 bases and J shed 0 bases, with 12 bases lying between them. Germline V gene data show CDR1 as SNHLY and CDR2 as FYNNEI. This CDR3 has 16 residues.

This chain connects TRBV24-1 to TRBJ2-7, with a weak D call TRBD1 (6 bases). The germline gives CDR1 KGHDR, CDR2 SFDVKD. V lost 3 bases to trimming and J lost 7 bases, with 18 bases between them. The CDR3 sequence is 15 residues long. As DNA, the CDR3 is TGTGCCACCAGTGATCAGGGACACCTGGCCAGGGAGCAGTACTTC. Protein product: CATSDQGHLAREQYF.

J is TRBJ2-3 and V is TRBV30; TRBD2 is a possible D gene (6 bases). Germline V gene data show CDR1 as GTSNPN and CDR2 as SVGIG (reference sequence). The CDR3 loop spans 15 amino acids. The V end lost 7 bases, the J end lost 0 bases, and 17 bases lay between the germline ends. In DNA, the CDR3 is TGTGCCTTAAATGGGGGGAGAGTTAGCACAGATACGCAGTATTTT. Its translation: CALNGGRVSTDTQYF.

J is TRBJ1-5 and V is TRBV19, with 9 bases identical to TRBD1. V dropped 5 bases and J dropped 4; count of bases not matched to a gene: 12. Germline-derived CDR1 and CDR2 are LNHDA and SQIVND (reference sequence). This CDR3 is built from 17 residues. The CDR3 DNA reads TGTGCCAGTAGTCCCCGGACAGGGGTTAGAAGGAATCAGCCCCAGCATTTT. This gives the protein CASSPRTGVRRNQPQHF.

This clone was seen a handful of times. The CDR3 DNA sequence: TGTGCCAGCAGCTTAACGAGGGCGGATGAGCAGTTCTTC. Protein product: CASSLTRADEQFF. V gene TRBV7-3 combines with J gene TRBJ2-1, with D tentatively TRBD2 (5 bases). The CDR3 is 13 amino acids. Between the trimmed V and J ends, which lost 0 bases and 8 bases, there was a span of 8 bases. CDR1 is SGHTA and CDR2 is FQGTGA in the germline V gene. Looking up the rest from reference TRBV7-3 and TRBJ2-1 gives the full variable domain: GAGVSQTPSNKVTEKGKYVELRCDPISGHTALYWYRQSLGQGPEFLIYFQGTGAADDSGLPNDRFFAVRPEGSVSTLKIQRTERGDSAVYLCASSLTRADEQFFGPGTRLTVL.

CDR3 sequence: CATSDSSGAPYNEQFF. The CDR3 coding sequence is TGTGCCACCAGTGATTCTAGCGGGGCCCCGTACAATGAGCAGTTCTTC. The chain combines TRBV24-1 with TRBJ2-1; 9 nucleotides agree with TRBD2. J lost 4 bases, V lost 2 bases, and 5 bases had no gene match. Germline V gene sequence: CDR1 KGHDR, CDR2 SFDVKD. This CDR3 comprises 16 residues.

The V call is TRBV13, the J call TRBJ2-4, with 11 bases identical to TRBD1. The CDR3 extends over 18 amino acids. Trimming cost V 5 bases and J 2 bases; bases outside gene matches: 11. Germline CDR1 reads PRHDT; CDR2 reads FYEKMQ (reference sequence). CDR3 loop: CASSPGQGVWGPKNIQYF. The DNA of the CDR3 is TGTGCCAGCAGCCCGGGACAGGGGGTTTGGGGTCCCAAAAACATTCAGTACTTC.

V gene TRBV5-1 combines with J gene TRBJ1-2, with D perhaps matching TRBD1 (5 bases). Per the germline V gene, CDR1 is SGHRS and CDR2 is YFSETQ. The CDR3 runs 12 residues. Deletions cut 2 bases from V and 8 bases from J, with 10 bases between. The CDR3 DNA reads TGCGCCAGCAGCTTTGGGGGGGAAGGCTACACCTTC. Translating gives CASSFGGEGYTF.

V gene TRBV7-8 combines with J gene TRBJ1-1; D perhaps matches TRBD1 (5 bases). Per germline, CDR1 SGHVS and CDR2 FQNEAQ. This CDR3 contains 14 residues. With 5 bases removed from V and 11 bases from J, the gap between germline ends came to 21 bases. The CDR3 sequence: CASSPTDGRVGAFF. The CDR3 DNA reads TGTGCCAGCAGCCCTACCGATGGCAGGGTGGGTGCTTTCTTT.

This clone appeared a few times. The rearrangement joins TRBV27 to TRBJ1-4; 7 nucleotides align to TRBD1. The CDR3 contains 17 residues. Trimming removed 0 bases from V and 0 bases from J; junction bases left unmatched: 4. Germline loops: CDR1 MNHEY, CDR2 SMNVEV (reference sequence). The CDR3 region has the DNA TGTGCCAGCAGTTTATCGAGGGGGCCTTCAACTAATGAAAAACTGTTTTTT. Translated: CASSLSRGPSTNEKLFF.

CDR3 sequence reads: CASSVLAGETEQFF. The CDR3 DNA reads as TGTGCCAGCAGCGTCCTAGCGGGAGAGACTGAGCAGTTCTTC. The chain joins TRBV9 to TRBJ2-1; 10 bases line up with TRBD2. V shed 2 bases and J 9 bases; nucleotides not matched to a gene: 5. CDR1 is SGDLS, CDR2 YYNGEE, per germline. This CDR3 region has 14 residues.

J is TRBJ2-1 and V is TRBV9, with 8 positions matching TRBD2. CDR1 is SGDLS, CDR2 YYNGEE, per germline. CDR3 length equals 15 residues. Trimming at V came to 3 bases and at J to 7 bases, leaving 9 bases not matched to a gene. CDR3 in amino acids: CASSENSGSLNEQFF. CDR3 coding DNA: TGTGCCAGCAGCGAGAACAGCGGGAGCCTTAATGAGCAGTTCTTC.

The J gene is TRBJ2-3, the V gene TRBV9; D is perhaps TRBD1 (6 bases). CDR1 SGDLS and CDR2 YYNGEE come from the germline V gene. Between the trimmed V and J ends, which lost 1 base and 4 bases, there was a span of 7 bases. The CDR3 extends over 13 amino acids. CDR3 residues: CASSVWGPDTQYF. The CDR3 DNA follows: TGTGCCAGCAGCGTATGGGGGCCAGATACGCAGTATTTT.

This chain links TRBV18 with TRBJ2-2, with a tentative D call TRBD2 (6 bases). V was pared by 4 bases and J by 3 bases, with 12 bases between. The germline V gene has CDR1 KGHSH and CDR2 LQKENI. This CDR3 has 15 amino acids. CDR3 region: CASSRTKADTGELFF. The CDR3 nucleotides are TGTGCCAGCTCACGGACTAAAGCTGACACCGGGGAGCTGTTTTTT.

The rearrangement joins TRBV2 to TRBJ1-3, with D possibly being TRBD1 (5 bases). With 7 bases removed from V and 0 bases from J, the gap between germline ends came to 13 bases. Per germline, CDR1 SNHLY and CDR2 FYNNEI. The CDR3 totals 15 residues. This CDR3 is CASTPGWLSGNTIYF. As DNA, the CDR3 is TGTGCCAGCACCCCAGGGTGGCTCTCTGGAAACACCATATATTTT.

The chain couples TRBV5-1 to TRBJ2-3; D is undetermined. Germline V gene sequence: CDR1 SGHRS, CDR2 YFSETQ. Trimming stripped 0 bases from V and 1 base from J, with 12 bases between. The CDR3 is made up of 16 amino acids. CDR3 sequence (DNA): TGCGCCAGCAGCTTGGCCGCTAGGTCGGGCACAGATACGCAGTATTTT. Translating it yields CASSLAARSGTDTQYF.

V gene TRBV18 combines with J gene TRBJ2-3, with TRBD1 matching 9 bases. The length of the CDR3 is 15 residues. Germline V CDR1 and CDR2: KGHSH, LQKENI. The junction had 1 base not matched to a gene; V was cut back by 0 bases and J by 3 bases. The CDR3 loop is CASSPPGTGTDTQYF. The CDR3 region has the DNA TGTGCCAGCTCACCACCCGGGACAGGGACAGATACGCAGTATTTT.

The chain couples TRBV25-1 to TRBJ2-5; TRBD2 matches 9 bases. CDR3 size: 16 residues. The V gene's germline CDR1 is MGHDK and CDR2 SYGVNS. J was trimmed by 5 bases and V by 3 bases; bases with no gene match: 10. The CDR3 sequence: CASSDPFSGRWETQYF. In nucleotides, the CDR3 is TGTGCCAGCAGTGATCCTTTTAGCGGGAGATGGGAGACCCAGTACTTC.

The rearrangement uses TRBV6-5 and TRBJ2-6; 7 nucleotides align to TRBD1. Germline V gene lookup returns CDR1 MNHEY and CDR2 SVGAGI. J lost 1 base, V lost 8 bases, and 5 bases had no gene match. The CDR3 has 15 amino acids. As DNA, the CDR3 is TGTGCCAGCGTAGGGGGCGAGTCTGGGGCCAACGTCCTGACTTTC. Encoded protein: CASVGGESGANVLTF.

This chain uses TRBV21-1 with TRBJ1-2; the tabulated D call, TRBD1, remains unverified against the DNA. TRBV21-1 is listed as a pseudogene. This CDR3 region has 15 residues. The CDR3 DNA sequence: TGTGCCAGCAGCAACCGGGACAGCCGATTCTATGGCTACACCTTC. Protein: CASSNRDSRFYGYTF.

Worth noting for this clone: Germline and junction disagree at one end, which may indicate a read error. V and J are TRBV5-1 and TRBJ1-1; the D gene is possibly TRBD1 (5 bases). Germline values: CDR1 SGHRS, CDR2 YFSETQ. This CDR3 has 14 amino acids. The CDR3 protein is CASTLGPGNTEAFF. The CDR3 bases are TGCGCCAGCACCTTGGGGCCGGGGAACACTGAAGCTTTCTTT.

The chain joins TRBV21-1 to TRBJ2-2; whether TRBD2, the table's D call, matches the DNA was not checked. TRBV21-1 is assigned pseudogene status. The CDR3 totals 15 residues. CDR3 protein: CASSSQTGGTGELFF. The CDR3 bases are TGTGCCAGCAGCTCACAAACGGGGGGAACCGGGGAGCTGTTTTTT.

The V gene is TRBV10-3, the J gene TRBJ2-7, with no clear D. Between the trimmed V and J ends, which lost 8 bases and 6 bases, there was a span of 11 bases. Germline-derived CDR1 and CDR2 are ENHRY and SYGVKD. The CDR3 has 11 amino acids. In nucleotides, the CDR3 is TGTGCCATCGCCACTAACTTCGAGCAGTACTTC. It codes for CAIATNFEQYF.

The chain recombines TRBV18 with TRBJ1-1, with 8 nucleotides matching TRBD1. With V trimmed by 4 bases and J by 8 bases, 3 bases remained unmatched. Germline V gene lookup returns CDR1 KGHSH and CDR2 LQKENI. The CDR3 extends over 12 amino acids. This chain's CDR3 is CASSRRDREAFF. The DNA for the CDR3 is TGTGCCAGCTCACGCCGGGACAGGGAAGCTTTCTTT.